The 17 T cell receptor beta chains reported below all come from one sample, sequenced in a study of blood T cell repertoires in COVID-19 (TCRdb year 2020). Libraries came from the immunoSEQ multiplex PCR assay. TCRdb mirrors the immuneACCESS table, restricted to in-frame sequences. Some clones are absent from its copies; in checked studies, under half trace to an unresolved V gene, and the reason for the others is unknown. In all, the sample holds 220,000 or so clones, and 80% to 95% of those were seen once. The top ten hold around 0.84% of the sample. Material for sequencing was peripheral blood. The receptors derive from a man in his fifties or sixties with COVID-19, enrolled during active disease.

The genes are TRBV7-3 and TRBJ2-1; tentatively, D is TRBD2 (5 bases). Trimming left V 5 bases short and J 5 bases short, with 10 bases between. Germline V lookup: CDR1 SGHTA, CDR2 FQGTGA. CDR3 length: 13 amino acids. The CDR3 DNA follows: TGTGCCAGCAGCACTTACGGGAACAATGAGCAGTTCTTC. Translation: CASSTYGNNEQFF.

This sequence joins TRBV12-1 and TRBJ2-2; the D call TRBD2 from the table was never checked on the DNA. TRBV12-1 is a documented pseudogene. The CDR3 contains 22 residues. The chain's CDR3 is CASSPEGWRRTSGRGWAGELFF. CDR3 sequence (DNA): TGTGCCAGCAGCCCCGAGGGGTGGCGGAGGACTAGCGGGAGAGGTTGGGCCGGGGAGCTGTTTTTT.

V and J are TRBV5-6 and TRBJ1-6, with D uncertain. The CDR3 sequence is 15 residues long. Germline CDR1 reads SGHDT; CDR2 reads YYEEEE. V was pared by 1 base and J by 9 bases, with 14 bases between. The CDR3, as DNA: TGTGCCAGCAGCTTGTCCGGTGAGGTCGGTTCACCCCTCCACTTT. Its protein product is CASSLSGEVGSPLHF.

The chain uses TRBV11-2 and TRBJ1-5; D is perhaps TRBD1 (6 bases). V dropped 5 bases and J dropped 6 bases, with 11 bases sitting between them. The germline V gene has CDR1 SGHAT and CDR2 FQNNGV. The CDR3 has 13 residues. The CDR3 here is CASSAQGGQPQHF. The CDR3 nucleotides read TGTGCCAGCAGCGCACAGGGTGGTCAGCCCCAGCATTTT.

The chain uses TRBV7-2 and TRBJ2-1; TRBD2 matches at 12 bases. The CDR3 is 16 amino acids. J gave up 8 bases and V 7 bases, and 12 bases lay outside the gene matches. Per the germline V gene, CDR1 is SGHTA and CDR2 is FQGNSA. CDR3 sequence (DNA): TGTGCCAGCACCCAGACTAGCGGGAGAATTAAGGATGAGCAGTTCTTC. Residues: CASTQTSGRIKDEQFF.

The CDR3 DNA reads as TGTGCCTGGAGTGGATTAGCCTTACCCCACAATGAGCAGTTCTTC. Its translation: CAWSGLALPHNEQFF. The chain employs TRBV30 and TRBJ2-1; D ambiguous. The CDR3 length is 15 residues. Trimming shortened V by 1 base and J by 5 bases, and 15 bases separated the two germline ends. Germline CDR1 and CDR2: GTSNPN and SVGIG (reference sequence).

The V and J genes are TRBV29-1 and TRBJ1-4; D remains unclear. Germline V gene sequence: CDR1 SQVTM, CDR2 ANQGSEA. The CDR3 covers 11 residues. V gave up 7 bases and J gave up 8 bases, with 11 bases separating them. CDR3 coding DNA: TGCAGCGCCCTCTTGTCGGAAAAACTGTTTTTT. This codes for CSALLSEKLFF. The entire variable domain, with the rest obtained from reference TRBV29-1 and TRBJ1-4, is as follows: SAVISQKPSRDICQRGTSLTIQCQVDSQVTMMFWYRQQPGQSLTLIATANQGSEATYESGFVIDKFPISRPNLTFSTLTVSNMSPEDSSIYLCSALLSEKLFFGSGTQLSVL.

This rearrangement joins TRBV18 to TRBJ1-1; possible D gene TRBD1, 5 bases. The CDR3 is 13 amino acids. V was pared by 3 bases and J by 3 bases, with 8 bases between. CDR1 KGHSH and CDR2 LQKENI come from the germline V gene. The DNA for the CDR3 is TGTGCCAGCTCACCCAGGGTAGACACTGAAGCTTTCTTT. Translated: CASSPRVDTEAFF.

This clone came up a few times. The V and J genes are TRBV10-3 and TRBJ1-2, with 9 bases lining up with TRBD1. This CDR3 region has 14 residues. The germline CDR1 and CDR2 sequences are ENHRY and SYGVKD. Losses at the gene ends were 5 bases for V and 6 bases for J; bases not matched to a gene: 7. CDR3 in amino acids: CAISWTGDRDGYTF. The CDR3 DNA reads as TGTGCCATCAGTTGGACAGGGGATCGGGATGGCTACACCTTC.

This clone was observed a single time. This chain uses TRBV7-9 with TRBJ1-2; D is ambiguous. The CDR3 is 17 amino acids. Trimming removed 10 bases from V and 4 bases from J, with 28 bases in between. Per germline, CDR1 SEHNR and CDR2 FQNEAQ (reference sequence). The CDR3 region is CATDQGQLSGSSYGYTF. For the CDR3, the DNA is TGTGCCACCGATCAAGGCCAATTGAGCGGCAGCTCCTATGGCTACACCTTC.

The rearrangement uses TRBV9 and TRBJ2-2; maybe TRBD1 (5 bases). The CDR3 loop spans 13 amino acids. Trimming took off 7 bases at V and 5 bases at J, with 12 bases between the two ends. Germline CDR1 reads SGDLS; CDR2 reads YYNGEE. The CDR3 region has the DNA TGTGCCAGCGGCGCAGACAGTACCGGGGAGCTGTTTTTT. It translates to CASGADSTGELFF.

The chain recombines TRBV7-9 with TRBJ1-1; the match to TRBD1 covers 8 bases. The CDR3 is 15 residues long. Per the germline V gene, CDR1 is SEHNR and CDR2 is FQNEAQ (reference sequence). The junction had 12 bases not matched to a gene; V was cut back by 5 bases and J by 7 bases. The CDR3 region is CASSETMGQAVEAFF. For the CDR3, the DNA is TGTGCCAGCAGCGAGACAATGGGACAGGCCGTTGAAGCTTTCTTT.

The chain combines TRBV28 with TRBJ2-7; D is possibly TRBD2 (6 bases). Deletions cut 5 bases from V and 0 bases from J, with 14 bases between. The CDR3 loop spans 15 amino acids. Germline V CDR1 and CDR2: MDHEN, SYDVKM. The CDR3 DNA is TGTGCCAGCAGTCTCCAGCGGGCGAGCTCCTACGAGCAGTACTTC. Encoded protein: CASSLQRASSYEQYF.

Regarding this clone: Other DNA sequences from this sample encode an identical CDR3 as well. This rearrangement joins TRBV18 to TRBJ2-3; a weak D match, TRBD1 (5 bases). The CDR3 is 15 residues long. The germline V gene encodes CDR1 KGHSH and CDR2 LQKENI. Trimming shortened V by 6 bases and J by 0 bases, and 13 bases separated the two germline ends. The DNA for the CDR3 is TGTGCCAGCTCCCCGAGACAGACTAGCACAGATACGCAGTATTTT. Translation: CASSPRQTSTDTQYF.

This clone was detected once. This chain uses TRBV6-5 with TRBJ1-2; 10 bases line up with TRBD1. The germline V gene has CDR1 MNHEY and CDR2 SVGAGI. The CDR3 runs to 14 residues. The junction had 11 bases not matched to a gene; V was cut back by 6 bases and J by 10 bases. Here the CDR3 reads CASRPTGQGIDYTF. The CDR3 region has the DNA TGTGCCAGCAGACCAACGGGACAGGGGATCGACTACACCTTC.

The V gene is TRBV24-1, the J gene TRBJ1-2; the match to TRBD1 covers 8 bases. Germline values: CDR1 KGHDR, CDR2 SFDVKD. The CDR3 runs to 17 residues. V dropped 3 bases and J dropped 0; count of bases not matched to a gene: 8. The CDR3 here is CATSDAAGGKANYGYTF. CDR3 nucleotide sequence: TGTGCCACCAGTGATGCCGCAGGGGGCAAAGCTAACTATGGCTACACCTTC.

Here the CDR3 reads CASSGRAIAGGYIAKNIQYF. The CDR3 DNA reads as TGTGCCAGCAGTGGAAGGGCTATAGCGGGGGGGTATATAGCCAAAAACATTCAGTACTTC. The J gene is TRBJ2-4, the V gene TRBV6-1; the match to TRBD2 covers 11 bases. The CDR3 sequence is 20 residues long. J was trimmed by 0 bases and V by 4 bases; bases with no gene match: 14. The germline V gene encodes CDR1 MNHNS and CDR2 SASEGT.